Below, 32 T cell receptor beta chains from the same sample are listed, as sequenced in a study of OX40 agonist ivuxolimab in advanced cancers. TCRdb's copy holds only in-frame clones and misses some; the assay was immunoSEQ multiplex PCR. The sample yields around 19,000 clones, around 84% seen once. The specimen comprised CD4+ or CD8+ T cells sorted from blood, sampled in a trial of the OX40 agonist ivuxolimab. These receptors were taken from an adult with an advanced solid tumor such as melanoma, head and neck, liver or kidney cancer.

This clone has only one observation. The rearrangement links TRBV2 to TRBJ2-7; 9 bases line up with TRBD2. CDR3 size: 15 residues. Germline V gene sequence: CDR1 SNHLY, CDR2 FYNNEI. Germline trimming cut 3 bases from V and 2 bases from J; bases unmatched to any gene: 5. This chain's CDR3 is CASSELASGTYEQYF. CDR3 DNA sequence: TGTGCCAGCAGTGAGTTGGCTAGCGGGACCTACGAGCAGTACTTC.

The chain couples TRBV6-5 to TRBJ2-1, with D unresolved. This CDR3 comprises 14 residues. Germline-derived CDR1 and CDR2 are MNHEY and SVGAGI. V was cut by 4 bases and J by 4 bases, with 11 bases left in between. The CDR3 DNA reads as TGTGCCAGCAGTTCCCCCGACAATTACAATGAGCAGTTCTTC. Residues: CASSSPDNYNEQFF.

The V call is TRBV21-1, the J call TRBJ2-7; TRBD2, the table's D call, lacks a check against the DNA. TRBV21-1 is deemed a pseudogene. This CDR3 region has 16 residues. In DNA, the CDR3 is TGTGCCAGCAGCATGAGAAGGCGACTAGAAGTCGGCGAGCAGTACTTC. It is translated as CASSMRRRLEVGEQYF.

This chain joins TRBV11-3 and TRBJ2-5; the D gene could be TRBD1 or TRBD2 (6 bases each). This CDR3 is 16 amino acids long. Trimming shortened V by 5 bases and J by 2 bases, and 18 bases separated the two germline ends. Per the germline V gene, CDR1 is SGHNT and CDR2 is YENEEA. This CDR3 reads CASSRYEGGPQETQYF. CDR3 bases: TGTGCCAGCAGCCGGTACGAGGGGGGTCCGCAAGAGACCCAGTACTTC.

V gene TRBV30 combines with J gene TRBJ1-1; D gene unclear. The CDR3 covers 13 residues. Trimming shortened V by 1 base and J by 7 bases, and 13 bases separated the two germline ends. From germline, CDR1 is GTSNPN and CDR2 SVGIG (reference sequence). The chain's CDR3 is CAWSAIKDFEAFF. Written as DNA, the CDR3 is TGTGCCTGGAGTGCCATTAAAGATTTTGAAGCTTTCTTT.

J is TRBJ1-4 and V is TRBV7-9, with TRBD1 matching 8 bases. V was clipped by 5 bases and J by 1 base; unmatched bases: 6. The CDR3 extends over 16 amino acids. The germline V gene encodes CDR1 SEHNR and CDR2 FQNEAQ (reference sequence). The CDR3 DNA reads TGTGCCAGCAGCCCGACAGGGGCCCAAACTAATGAAAAACTGTTTTTT. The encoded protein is CASSPTGAQTNEKLFF. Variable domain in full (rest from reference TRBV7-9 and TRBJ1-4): DTGVSQNPRHKITKRGQNVTFRCDPISEHNRLYWYRQTLGQGPEFLTYFQNEAQLEKSRLLSDRFSAERPKGSFSTLEIQRTEQGDSAMYLCASSPTGAQTNEKLFFGSGTQLSVL.

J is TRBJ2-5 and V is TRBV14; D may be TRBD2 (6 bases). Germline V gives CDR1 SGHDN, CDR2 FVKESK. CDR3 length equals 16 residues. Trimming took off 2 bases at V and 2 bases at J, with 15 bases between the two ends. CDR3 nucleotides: TGTGCCAGCAGCCAAAGGCCGGGACTCCTTCAAGAGACCCAGTACTTC. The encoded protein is CASSQRPGLLQETQYF.

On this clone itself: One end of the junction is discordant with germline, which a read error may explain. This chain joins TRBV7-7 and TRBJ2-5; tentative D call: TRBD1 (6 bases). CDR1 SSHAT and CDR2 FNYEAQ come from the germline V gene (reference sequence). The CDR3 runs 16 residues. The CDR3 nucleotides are TGTGCTAGCAGCTCGTTAGATACAGGGTCCCAAGAGACCCAGTACTTC. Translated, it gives CASSSLDTGSQETQYF.

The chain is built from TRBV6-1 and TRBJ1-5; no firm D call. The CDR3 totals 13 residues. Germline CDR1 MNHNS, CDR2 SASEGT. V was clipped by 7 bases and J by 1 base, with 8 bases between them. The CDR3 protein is CASTWYSNQPQHF. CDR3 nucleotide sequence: TGTGCCAGCACCTGGTACAGCAATCAGCCCCAGCATTTT.

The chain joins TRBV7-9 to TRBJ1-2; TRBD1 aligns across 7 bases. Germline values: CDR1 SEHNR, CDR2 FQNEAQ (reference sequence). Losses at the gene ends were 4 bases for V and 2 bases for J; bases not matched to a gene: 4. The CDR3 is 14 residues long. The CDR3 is CASSWGTENYGYTF. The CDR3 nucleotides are TGTGCCAGCAGCTGGGGGACAGAGAACTATGGCTACACCTTC.

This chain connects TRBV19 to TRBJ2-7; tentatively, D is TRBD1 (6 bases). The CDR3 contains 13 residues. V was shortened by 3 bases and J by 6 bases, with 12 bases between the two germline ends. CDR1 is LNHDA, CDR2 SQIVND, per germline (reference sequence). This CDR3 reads CASSITQGSEQYF. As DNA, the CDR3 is TGTGCCAGTAGTATCACTCAGGGGAGCGAGCAGTACTTC. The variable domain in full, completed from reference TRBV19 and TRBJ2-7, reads DGGITQSPKYLFRKEGQNVTLSCEQNLNHDAMYWYRQDPGQGLRLIYYSQIVNDFQKGDIAEGYSVSREKKESFPLTVTSAQKNPTAFYLCASSITQGSEQYFGPGTRLTVT.

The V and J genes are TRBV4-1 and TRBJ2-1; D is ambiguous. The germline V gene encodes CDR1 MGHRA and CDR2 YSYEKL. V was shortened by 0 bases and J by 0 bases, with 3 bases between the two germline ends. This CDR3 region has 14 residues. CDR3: CASSQEASYNEQFF. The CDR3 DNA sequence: TGCGCCAGCAGCCAAGAGGCCTCCTACAATGAGCAGTTCTTC.

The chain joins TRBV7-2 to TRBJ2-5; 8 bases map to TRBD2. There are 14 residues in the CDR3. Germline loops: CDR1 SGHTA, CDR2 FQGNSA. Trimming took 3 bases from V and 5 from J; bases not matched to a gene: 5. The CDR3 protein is CASSFGLAGETQYF. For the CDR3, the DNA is TGTGCCAGCAGCTTCGGACTAGCTGGGGAGACCCAGTACTTC.

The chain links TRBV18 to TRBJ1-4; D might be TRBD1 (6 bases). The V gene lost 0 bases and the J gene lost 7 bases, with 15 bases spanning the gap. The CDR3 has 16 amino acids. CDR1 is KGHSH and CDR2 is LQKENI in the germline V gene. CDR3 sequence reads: CASSPPAWGLSEKLFF. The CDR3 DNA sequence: TGTGCCAGCTCACCACCGGCTTGGGGGCTCAGTGAAAAACTGTTTTTT.

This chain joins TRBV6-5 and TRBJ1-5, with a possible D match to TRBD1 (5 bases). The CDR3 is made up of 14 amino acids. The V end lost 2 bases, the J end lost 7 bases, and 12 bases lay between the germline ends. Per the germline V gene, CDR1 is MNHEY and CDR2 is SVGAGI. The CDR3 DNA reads TGTGCCAGCAGTTACGCGCAGGGTATCCAGCCCCAGCATTTT. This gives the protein CASSYAQGIQPQHF.

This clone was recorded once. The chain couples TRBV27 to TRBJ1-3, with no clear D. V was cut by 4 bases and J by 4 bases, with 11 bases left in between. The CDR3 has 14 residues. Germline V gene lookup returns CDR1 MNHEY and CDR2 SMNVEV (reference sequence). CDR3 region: CASSSGRMGNTIYF. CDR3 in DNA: TGTGCCAGCAGTTCCGGAAGGATGGGAAACACCATATATTTT.

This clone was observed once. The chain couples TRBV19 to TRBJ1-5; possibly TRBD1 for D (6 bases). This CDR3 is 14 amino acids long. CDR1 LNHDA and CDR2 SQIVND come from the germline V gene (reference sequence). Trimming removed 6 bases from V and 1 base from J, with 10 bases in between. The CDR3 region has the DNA TGTGCCAGTAGGGAGACAGGAAGCAATCAGCCCCAGCATTTT. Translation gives CASRETGSNQPQHF.

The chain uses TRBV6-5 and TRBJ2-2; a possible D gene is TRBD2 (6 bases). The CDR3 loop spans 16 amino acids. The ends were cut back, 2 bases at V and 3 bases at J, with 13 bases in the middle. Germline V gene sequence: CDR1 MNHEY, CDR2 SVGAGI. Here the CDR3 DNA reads TGTGCCAGCAGTTACGTGGGGGACTGGTACACCGGGGAGCTGTTTTTT. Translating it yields CASSYVGDWYTGELFF.

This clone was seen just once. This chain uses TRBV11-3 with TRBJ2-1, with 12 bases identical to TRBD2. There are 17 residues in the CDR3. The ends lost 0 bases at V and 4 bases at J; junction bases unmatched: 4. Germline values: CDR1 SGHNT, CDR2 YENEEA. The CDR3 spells CASSLDEGLAGYNEQFF. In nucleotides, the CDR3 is TGTGCCAGCAGCTTAGATGAAGGACTAGCGGGATACAATGAGCAGTTCTTC.

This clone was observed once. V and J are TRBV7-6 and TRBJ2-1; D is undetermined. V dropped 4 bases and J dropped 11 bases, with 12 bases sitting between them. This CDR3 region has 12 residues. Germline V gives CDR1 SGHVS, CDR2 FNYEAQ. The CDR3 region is CASSSGSTKQFF. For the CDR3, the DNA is TGTGCCAGCAGCTCAGGTAGTACTAAGCAGTTCTTC.

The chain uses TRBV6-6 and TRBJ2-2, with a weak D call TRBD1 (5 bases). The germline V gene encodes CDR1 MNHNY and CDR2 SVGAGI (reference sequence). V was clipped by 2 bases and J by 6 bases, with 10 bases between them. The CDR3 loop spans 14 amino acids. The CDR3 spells CASSYDSLPGELFF. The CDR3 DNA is TGTGCCAGCAGTTACGACAGTCTTCCCGGGGAGCTGTTTTTT.

The CDR3 coding sequence is TGTGCCAGCAGGACAGGGGGAATAGAAGGCTACACCTTC. It specifies CASRTGGIEGYTF. This sequence joins TRBV7-9 and TRBJ1-2, with 9 bases identical to TRBD1. The trim removed 6 bases at V and 8 bases at J, leaving 7 bases unmatched. CDR1 is SEHNR and CDR2 is FQNEAQ in the germline V gene (reference sequence). The CDR3 is made up of 13 amino acids.

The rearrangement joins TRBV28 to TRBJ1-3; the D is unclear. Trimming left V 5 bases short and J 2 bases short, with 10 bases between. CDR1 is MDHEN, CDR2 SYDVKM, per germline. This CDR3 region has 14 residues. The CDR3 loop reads CASSLVSTGNTIYF. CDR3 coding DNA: TGTGCCAGCAGTCTCGTGTCAACTGGAAACACCATATATTTT.

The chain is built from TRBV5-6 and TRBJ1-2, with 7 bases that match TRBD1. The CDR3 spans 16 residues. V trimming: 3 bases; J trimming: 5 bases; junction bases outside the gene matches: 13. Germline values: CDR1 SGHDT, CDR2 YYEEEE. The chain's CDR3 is CASSSANRGNFYGYTF. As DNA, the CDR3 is TGTGCCAGCAGCTCCGCCAACAGGGGTAATTTTTATGGCTACACCTTC.

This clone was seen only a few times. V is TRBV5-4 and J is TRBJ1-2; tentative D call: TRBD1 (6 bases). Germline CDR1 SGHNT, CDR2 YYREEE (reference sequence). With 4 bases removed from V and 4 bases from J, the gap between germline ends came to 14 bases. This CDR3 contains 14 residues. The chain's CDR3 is CASSPEGVSYGYTF. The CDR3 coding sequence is TGTGCCAGCAGCCCTGAGGGGGTTTCCTATGGCTACACCTTC.

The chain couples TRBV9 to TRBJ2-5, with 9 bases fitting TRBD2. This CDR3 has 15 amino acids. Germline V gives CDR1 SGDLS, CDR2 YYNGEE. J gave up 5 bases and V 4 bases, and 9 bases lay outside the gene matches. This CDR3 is CASSKRTSVGETQYF. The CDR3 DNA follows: TGTGCCAGCAGCAAACGGACTAGCGTGGGTGAGACCCAGTACTTC. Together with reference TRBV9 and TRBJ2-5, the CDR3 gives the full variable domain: DSGVTQTPKHLITATGQRVTLRCSPRSGDLSVYWYQQSLDQGLQFLIQYYNGEERAKGNILERFSAQQFPDLHSELNLSSLELGDSALYFCASSKRTSVGETQYFGPGTRLLVL.

Written as DNA, the CDR3 is TGTGCCAGCAGTTTATTCTTAGCTAGCGGGCGTGGTACGCAGTATTTT. This sequence encodes CASSLFLASGRGTQYF. The chain couples TRBV28 to TRBJ2-3; 8 bases are shared with TRBD2. The CDR3 has 16 residues. V gave up 1 base and J gave up 8 bases; unmatched junction bases: 11. Germline assignment: CDR1 MDHEN and CDR2 SYDVKM. The full variable domain, rest sourced from reference TRBV28 and TRBJ2-3, is DVKVTQSSRYLVKRTGEKVFLECVQDMDHENMFWYRQDPGLGLRLIYFSYDVKMKEKGDIPEGYSVSREKKERFSLILESASTNQTSMYLCASSLFLASGRGTQYFGPGTRLTVL.

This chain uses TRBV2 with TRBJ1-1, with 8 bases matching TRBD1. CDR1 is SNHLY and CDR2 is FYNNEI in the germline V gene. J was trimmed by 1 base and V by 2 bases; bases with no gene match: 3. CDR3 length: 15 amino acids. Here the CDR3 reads CASSERGTGNTEAFF. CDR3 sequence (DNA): TGTGCCAGCAGTGAAAGGGGGACAGGGAACACTGAAGCTTTCTTT.

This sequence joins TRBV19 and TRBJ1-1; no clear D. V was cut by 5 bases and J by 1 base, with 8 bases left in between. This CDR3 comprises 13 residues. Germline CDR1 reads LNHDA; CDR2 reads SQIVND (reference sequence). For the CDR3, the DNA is TGTGCCAGTAGTGTCGCCTGGAACACTGAAGCTTTCTTT. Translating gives CASSVAWNTEAFF.

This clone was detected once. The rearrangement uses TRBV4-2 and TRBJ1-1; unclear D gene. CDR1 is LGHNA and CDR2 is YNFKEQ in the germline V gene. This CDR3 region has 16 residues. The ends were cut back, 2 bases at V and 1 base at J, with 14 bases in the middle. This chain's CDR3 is CASSQSTHPANTEAFF. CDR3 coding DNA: TGTGCCAGCAGCCAATCGACCCACCCCGCGAACACTGAAGCTTTCTTT.

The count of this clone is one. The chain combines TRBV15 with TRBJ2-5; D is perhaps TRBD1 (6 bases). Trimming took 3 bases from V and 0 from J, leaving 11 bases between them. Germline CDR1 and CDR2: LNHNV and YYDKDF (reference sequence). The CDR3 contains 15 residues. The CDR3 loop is CATSSPGDHQETQYF. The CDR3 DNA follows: TGTGCCACCAGCAGTCCAGGGGATCACCAAGAGACCCAGTACTTC.

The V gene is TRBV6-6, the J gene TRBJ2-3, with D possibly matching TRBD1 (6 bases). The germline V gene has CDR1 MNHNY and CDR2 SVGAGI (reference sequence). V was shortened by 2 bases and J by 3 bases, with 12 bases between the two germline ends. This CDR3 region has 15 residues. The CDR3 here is CASSYGPRGTDTQYF. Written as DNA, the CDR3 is TGTGCCAGCAGTTACGGCCCTAGGGGGACAGATACGCAGTATTTT.